This paragraph covers one T cell receptor beta chain sequence. These data are taken from a study of blood T cell repertoires in COVID-19. V trimming: 4 bases; J trimming: 1 base; junction bases outside the gene matches: 7. Germline V lookup: CDR1 SGHNT, CDR2 YYREEE (reference sequence). The CDR3 loop spans 15 amino acids. The protocol was immunoSEQ multiplex PCR, while the TCRdb copy is restricted to in-frame clones and leaves out a portion. Altogether about 150,000 clones are present, roughly 82% being singletons, with the ten largest covering 2.2%. J is TRBJ2-5 and V is TRBV5-4; TRBD2 matches 7 bases. This TCR derives from a man in his 70s with acute or convalescent COVID-19. The sequencing sample was made of peripheral blood. The chain's CDR3 is CASSGVGGIQETQYF. The CDR3 DNA is TGTGCCAGCAGCGGGGTCGGGGGGATCCAAGAGACCCAGTACTTC.